The 4 T cell receptor beta chains presented below share a single source sample, sequenced in a study of Tregs in tolerant kidney transplant recipients. The protocol was immunoSEQ multiplex PCR, while the TCRdb copy is restricted to in-frame clones and leaves out a portion. Seen here are tens of thousands of clones, around nine tenths observed once, and the top ten hold about 4.9%. The sequencing sample was made of CD8+ T cells from blood. The source of these receptors is a human donor in good health.

The chain employs TRBV5-1 and TRBJ2-1; 10 bases match TRBD1. The CDR3 contains 15 residues. Per germline, CDR1 SGHRS and CDR2 YFSETQ. The V and J ends lost 2 bases and 7 bases, in that order; junction bases with no gene match: 6. In nucleotides, the CDR3 is TGCGCCAGCAGCTTCAGGACAGGGGGTTGGAATGAGCAGTTCTTC. Residues: CASSFRTGGWNEQFF.

The chain links TRBV14 to TRBJ2-7; D not certain. The germline CDR1 and CDR2 sequences are SGHDN and FVKESK. V lost 4 bases and J 5 bases, leaving 9 bases between the germline ends. This CDR3 contains 12 residues. The CDR3 DNA reads TGTGCCAGCAGCCTCGAATTAGACGAGCAGTACTTC. This encodes CASSLELDEQYF.

The chain uses TRBV11-2 and TRBJ2-6, with D uncertain. The germline gives CDR1 SGHAT, CDR2 FQNNGV. The ends were cut back, 5 bases at V and 8 bases at J, with 7 bases in the middle. The CDR3 sequence is 12 residues long. The CDR3 nucleotides read TGTGCCAGCAGCCCAGATTCCAACGTCCTGACTTTC. It encodes CASSPDSNVLTF.

The chain joins TRBV13 to TRBJ2-5; perhaps TRBD2 as D (6 bases). CDR1 PRHDT and CDR2 FYEKMQ come from the germline V gene (reference sequence). The CDR3 sequence is 14 residues long. V was cut by 2 bases and J by 1 base, with 8 bases left in between. In nucleotides, the CDR3 is TGTGCCAGCAGCTTATGGGACTCCCAAGAGACCCAGTACTTC. Its translation: CASSLWDSQETQYF.